The 30 T cell receptor beta chains listed next were all sequenced from one sample in a study of cytomegalovirus exposure and HLA in healthy donors. The PCR employed 60 Vbeta primers together with 13 Jbeta primers. The protocol was immunoSEQ multiplex PCR, while the TCRdb copy is restricted to in-frame clones and leaves out a portion. Of roughly 130,000 clones in the sample, roughly two thirds were seen once. The specimen was PBMCs. These receptors were obtained from a man under 40 in good health and CMV-seropositive.

A few counts support this clone. An end of the junction does not agree with germline; a read error may underlie this. The rearrangement joins TRBV28 to TRBJ2-1; the D gene is possibly TRBD1 (6 bases). CDR1 is MDHEN, CDR2 SYDVKM, per germline. There are 15 residues in the CDR3. CDR3 amino acids: CASNLLREGGNEQFF. The CDR3 DNA reads as TGTGCCAGCAATTTATTACGGGAAGGGGGTAATGAGCAGTTCTTC.

The chain has TRBV29-1 and TRBJ2-7; TRBD2 might be the D (7 bases). This CDR3 contains 12 residues. Germline V CDR1 and CDR2: SQVTM, ANQGSEA. V was clipped by 6 bases and J by 1 base, with 10 bases between them. This chain's CDR3 is CSVGGGSYEQYF. The CDR3 DNA follows: TGCAGCGTGGGAGGGGGGTCCTACGAGCAGTACTTC.

This chain joins TRBV5-1 and TRBJ1-3, with D hard to call. Deletions cut 0 bases from V and 0 bases from J, with 10 bases between. This CDR3 is built from 16 residues. Per germline, CDR1 SGHRS and CDR2 YFSETQ. Written as DNA, the CDR3 is TGCGCCAGCAGCTTGGACCGGGGAGACTCTGGAAACACCATATATTTT. It yields the protein CASSLDRGDSGNTIYF.

V and J are TRBV18 and TRBJ2-2, with D hard to call. Deletions cut 5 bases from V and 4 bases from J, with 5 bases between. This CDR3 has 12 residues. Germline assignment: CDR1 KGHSH and CDR2 LQKENI. CDR3 DNA: TGTGCCAGCTCAAGCTCCACCGGGGAGCTGTTTTTT. Protein: CASSSSTGELFF. The full variable domain, in which reference TRBV18 and TRBJ2-2 provide the parts outside the CDR3, is NAGVMQNPRHLVRRRGQEARLRCSPMKGHSHVYWYRQLPEEGLKFMVYLQKENIIDESGMPKERFSAEFPKEGPSILRIQQVVRGDSAAYFCASSSSTGELFFGEGSRLTVL.

The CDR3 DNA reads TGCGCCAGCAGCCCAGAGCGAGCAGGAGGAGAGACCCAGTACTTC. Protein product: CASSPERAGGETQYF. The chain carries TRBV5-1 and TRBJ2-5; D is possibly TRBD2 (5 bases). The CDR3 is 15 residues long. V gave up 4 bases and J gave up 4 bases, with 17 bases separating them. Germline CDR1 and CDR2: SGHRS and YFSETQ.

The V and J genes are TRBV5-1 and TRBJ1-1; D remains ambiguous. This CDR3 has 16 residues. Looked up from germline, CDR1 is SGHRS and CDR2 is YFSETQ. The germline V and J ends were trimmed by 0 bases and 1 base, with 13 bases remaining between them. The CDR3 bases are TGCGCCAGCAGCTTGGACCCCCTCGGGTCGAACACTGAAGCTTTCTTT. Its protein is CASSLDPLGSNTEAFF.

CDR3 bases: TGTGCCAGCAGTGCACGGGAAAGCTCCTACAATGAGCAGTTCTTC. It encodes CASSARESSYNEQFF. The chain recombines TRBV2 with TRBJ2-1; D might be TRBD2 (5 bases). Germline values: CDR1 SNHLY, CDR2 FYNNEI. V was shortened by 4 bases and J by 0 bases, with 10 bases between the two germline ends. The CDR3 has 15 residues.

This rearrangement joins TRBV29-1 to TRBJ2-1; 14 nucleotides agree with TRBD2. Trimming took 5 bases from V and 12 from J; bases not matched to a gene: 6. The germline V gene encodes CDR1 SQVTM and CDR2 ANQGSEA. CDR3 size: 13 residues. For the CDR3, the DNA is TGCAGCGTTCCGGGACTAGCGGGAGTTGGGCAGTTCTTC. This gives the protein CSVPGLAGVGQFF.

The rearrangement uses TRBV4-1 and TRBJ2-3; 7 nucleotides align to TRBD2. The length of the CDR3 is 16 residues. Germline-derived CDR1 and CDR2 are MGHRA and YSYEKL. The J segment lost 4 bases and the V segment lost 6 bases, leaving 13 bases of the junction unmatched. CDR3 DNA sequence: TGCGCCAGCAGGCAGACTAGCACGGATGAAGCAGATACGCAGTATTTT. The encoded protein is CASRQTSTDEADTQYF.

J is TRBJ2-5 and V is TRBV7-3; the D gene is possibly TRBD2 (5 bases). CDR3 length: 13 residues. Trimming shortened V by 4 bases and J by 5 bases, and 11 bases separated the two germline ends. Looked up from germline, CDR1 is SGHTA and CDR2 is FQGTGA. CDR3 sequence (DNA): TGTGCCAGCAGCTCGAGGCCGGGGGAGACCCAGTACTTC. This gives the protein CASSSRPGETQYF. Full variable domain (missing parts from reference TRBV7-3 and TRBJ2-5): GAGVSQTPSNKVTEKGKYVELRCDPISGHTALYWYRQSLGQGPEFLIYFQGTGAADDSGLPNDRFFAVRPEGSVSTLKIQRTERGDSAVYLCASSSRPGETQYFGPGTRLLVL.

This clone has more than one count but fewer than ten. This CDR3 is CASSLGSGTAGNTIYF. The DNA for the CDR3 is TGCGCCAGCAGCTTGGGATCAGGAACTGCTGGAAACACCATATATTTT. V and J are TRBV5-1 and TRBJ1-3; D uncertain. The CDR3 spans 16 residues. The germline CDR1 and CDR2 sequences are SGHRS and YFSETQ. The V end lost 0 bases, the J end lost 2 bases, and 12 bases lay between the germline ends.

CDR3: CASSLSAASSYEQYF. CDR3 nucleotide sequence: TGTGCCAGCAGCTTATCGGCAGCTAGCTCCTACGAGCAGTACTTC. The chain recombines TRBV7-2 with TRBJ2-7; D is unclear. The CDR3 runs 15 residues. The V end lost 2 bases, the J end lost 0 bases, and 11 bases lay between the germline ends. The germline V gene encodes CDR1 SGHTA and CDR2 FQGNSA.

V gene TRBV10-3 combines with J gene TRBJ1-1, with a possible D match to TRBD1 (6 bases). The CDR3 is 13 residues long. V lost 8 bases to trimming and J lost 1 base, with 11 bases between them. The germline V gene has CDR1 ENHRY and CDR2 SYGVKD. The CDR3 region has the DNA TGTGCCATCCAACAGGGTTCGAACACTGAAGCTTTCTTT. The encoded protein is CAIQQGSNTEAFF.

This clone was seen more than once but under ten times. The chain has TRBV11-1 and TRBJ2-1, with D maybe TRBD2 (5 bases). V lost 3 bases and J lost 12, with 12 bases in between. The germline V gene has CDR1 SGHAT and CDR2 FQDESV (reference sequence). The CDR3 totals 12 residues. In DNA, the CDR3 is TGTGCCAGCAGCTTGGTACGGGAAATGCAGTTCTTC. It translates to CASSLVREMQFF. The full variable domain, its missing parts supplied by reference TRBV11-1 and TRBJ2-1, is EAEVAQSPRYKITEKSQAVAFWCDPISGHATLYWYRQILGQGPELLVQFQDESVVDDSQLPKDRFSAERLKGVDSTLKIQPAELGDSAMYLCASSLVREMQFFGPGTRLTVL.

This clone was counted a few times. The rearrangement uses TRBV11-3 and TRBJ2-7, with D possibly being TRBD2 (5 bases). Per germline, CDR1 SGHNT and CDR2 YENEEA. This CDR3 region has 13 residues. Trimming removed 0 bases at V and 3 bases at J, with 6 bases between. CDR3: CASSLDAGYEQYF. The DNA for the CDR3 is TGTGCCAGCAGCTTAGATGCGGGCTACGAGCAGTACTTC.

This clone appeared once. V and J are TRBV6-1 and TRBJ2-3, with 8 bases lining up with TRBD2. The junction had 9 bases not matched to a gene; V was cut back by 11 bases and J by 5 bases. The germline V gene has CDR1 MNHNS and CDR2 SASEGT. The CDR3 covers 13 residues. This chain's CDR3 is CAGTGGPIDTQYF. In DNA, the CDR3 is TGTGCCGGGACGGGAGGGCCCATAGATACGCAGTATTTT.

The chain combines TRBV27 with TRBJ2-7; 9 nucleotides line up with TRBD1. This CDR3 is built from 15 residues. CDR1 is MNHEY, CDR2 SMNVEV, per germline (reference sequence). The V and J ends lost 4 bases and 3 bases, in that order; junction bases with no gene match: 7. The CDR3: CASSYRGTGFYEQYF. CDR3 in DNA: TGTGCCAGCAGTTACCGAGGGACAGGGTTCTACGAGCAGTACTTC.

V and J are TRBV28 and TRBJ1-4; a possible D gene is TRBD1 (6 bases). This CDR3 is 13 amino acids long. CDR1 is MDHEN and CDR2 is SYDVKM in the germline V gene. The V and J ends lost 3 bases and 6 bases respectively, with 8 bases between them. CDR3 amino acids: CASSLNRDEKLFF. The CDR3 bases are TGTGCCAGCAGTTTGAACAGGGATGAAAAACTGTTTTTT.

CDR3 loop: CASSWDQQGSGELFF. CDR3 DNA: TGTGCCAGCAGCTGGGACCAACAGGGGTCCGGGGAGCTGTTTTTT. V gene TRBV7-2 combines with J gene TRBJ2-2; 7 nucleotides agree with TRBD1. Germline assignment: CDR1 SGHTA and CDR2 FQGNSA. The CDR3 runs 15 residues. V lost 4 bases to trimming and J lost 6 bases; unmatched junction nucleotides: 8.

This clone has only one observation. The chain carries TRBV29-1 and TRBJ2-5, with 9 bases matching TRBD1. The CDR3 is 12 amino acids. CDR1 is SQVTM and CDR2 is ANQGSEA in the germline V gene. The V segment lost 6 bases and the J segment 5 bases; nucleotides outside the gene matches: 4. The CDR3 DNA reads TGCAGCGTCGGACAGGGGATGGAGACCCAGTACTTC. Amino acids: CSVGQGMETQYF.

Turning to this clone: Other DNA variants within this sample encode the same CDR3. V and J are TRBV4-3 and TRBJ2-5; perhaps TRBD2 as D (6 bases). The germline CDR1 and CDR2 sequences are LGHNA and YSLEER. V lost 3 bases, J lost 3 bases, and 17 bases lay in between. The CDR3 consists of 16 residues. The CDR3 sequence: CASSHSYMRGKETQYF. The CDR3 nucleotides are TGCGCCAGCAGCCACTCTTACATGCGGGGAAAAGAGACCCAGTACTTC.

This chain uses TRBV2 with TRBJ2-5; D is ambiguous. Germline-derived CDR1 and CDR2 are SNHLY and FYNNEI. Trimming left V 7 bases short and J 0 bases short, with 6 bases between. The CDR3 consists of 12 residues. Here the CDR3 reads CASTVYQETQYF. CDR3 nucleotide sequence: TGTGCCAGCACGGTCTACCAAGAGACCCAGTACTTC.

The V and J genes are TRBV5-1 and TRBJ2-2; D is possibly TRBD1 (6 bases). Germline V gene data show CDR1 as SGHRS and CDR2 as YFSETQ. The V end lost 4 bases, the J end lost 4 bases, and 17 bases lay between the germline ends. CDR3 size: 16 residues. CDR3 residues: CASSPHRDRSTGELFF. Written as DNA, the CDR3 is TGCGCCAGCAGCCCTCACAGGGATCGTAGCACCGGGGAGCTGTTTTTT.

This sequence joins TRBV7-9 and TRBJ2-1; D possibly corresponds to TRBD1 (6 bases). This CDR3 has 14 amino acids. CDR1 SEHNR and CDR2 FQNEAQ come from the germline V gene (reference sequence). Trimming left V 1 base short and J 3 bases short, with 7 bases between. The chain's CDR3 is CASSLGQDYNEQFF. As DNA, the CDR3 is TGTGCCAGCAGCTTAGGACAGGACTACAATGAGCAGTTCTTC. Filled out from reference TRBV7-9 and TRBJ2-1, the complete variable domain reads DTGVSQNPRHKITKRGQNVTFRCDPISEHNRLYWYRQTLGQGPEFLTYFQNEAQLEKSRLLSDRFSAERPKGSFSTLEIQRTEQGDSAMYLCASSLGQDYNEQFFGPGTRLTVL.

The V and J genes are TRBV27 and TRBJ1-3; D gene unclear. Trimming removed 8 bases from V and 2 bases from J, with 7 bases in between. Germline-derived CDR1 and CDR2 are MNHEY and SMNVEV (reference sequence). The CDR3 loop spans 12 amino acids. The CDR3 sequence is CASSLPGNTIYF. CDR3 coding DNA: TGTGCCAGCTCCCTTCCTGGAAACACCATATATTTT.

This clone appeared a single time. The rearrangement links TRBV2 to TRBJ1-1; D not certain. Trimming took off 10 bases at V and 4 bases at J, with 13 bases between the two ends. The CDR3 contains 12 residues. Germline loops: CDR1 SNHLY, CDR2 FYNNEI. The CDR3 spells CAIDLISTEAFF. The CDR3 DNA follows: TGTGCCATAGACTTGATTAGCACTGAAGCTTTCTTT. Looking up the rest from reference TRBV2 and TRBJ1-1 gives the full variable domain: EPEVTQTPSHQVTQMGQEVILRCVPISNHLYFYWYRQILGQKVEFLVSFYNNEISEKSEIFDDQFSVERPDGSNFTLKIRSTKLEDSAMYFCAIDLISTEAFFGQGTRLTVV.

This sequence joins TRBV18 and TRBJ2-7; a possible D gene is TRBD2 (5 bases). Per germline, CDR1 KGHSH and CDR2 LQKENI. V dropped 6 bases and J dropped 7 bases, with 22 bases sitting between them. The length of the CDR3 is 15 residues. The CDR3 spells CASSQSRGRLGEQYF. The CDR3 coding sequence is TGTGCCAGCTCTCAGAGTCGCGGGCGCCTGGGGGAGCAGTACTTC.

V is TRBV11-2 and J is TRBJ2-7, with unresolved D. V lost 5 bases and J 0 bases, leaving 11 bases between the germline ends. The germline gives CDR1 SGHAT, CDR2 FQNNGV. CDR3 length equals 14 residues. CDR3 in amino acids: CASSRNGGSYEQYF. CDR3 sequence (DNA): TGTGCCAGCAGCCGAAACGGTGGCTCCTACGAGCAGTACTTC.

This clone was seen only a few times. The CDR3 DNA reads TGTGCCAGCAGCTTAGGGGGACTAGCACCCACTTATGAGCAGTTCTTC. Amino acid sequence: CASSLGGLAPTYEQFF. The gene calls are TRBV7-9 and TRBJ2-1; TRBD2 matches 9 bases. V shed 1 base, J shed 8 bases, and the junction held 9 bases outside the gene matches. Germline V gene lookup returns CDR1 SEHNR and CDR2 FQNEAQ (reference sequence). The CDR3 is 16 amino acids.

The chain joins TRBV5-1 to TRBJ1-2, with no clear D. V lost 2 bases to trimming and J lost 4 bases, with 9 bases between them. The CDR3 is made up of 13 amino acids. CDR1 and CDR2 (germline): SGHRS, YFSETQ. The CDR3 region is CASSFRGIYGYTF. Here the CDR3 DNA reads TGCGCCAGCAGCTTTAGAGGGATCTATGGCTACACCTTC.